This T cell receptor beta chain was identified during a study of sequential checkpoint blockade in melanoma (dated by TCRdb to between 2018 and 2020). Broadly, across the study: In a 1:1 randomization, patients received either first-line nivolumab then ipilimumab (arm A) or ipilimumab then nivolumab (arm B). Maintenance nivolumab was given following each of the two trial sequences. For about two dozen patients, matched tumor biopsies were obtained before treatment and at week 13, following single-agent nivolumab (arm A) or ipilimumab (arm B). The same lesion was the source of 75% to 90% of the matched pre- and post-treatment tumor biopsy pairs. DNA from roughly 92 pretreatment melanoma tumor samples was subjected to TCRbeta immunosequencing.

This specimen's treatment or condition label, per the study, means: randomized to nivolumab then ipilimumab (arm A) or the reverse (arm B). None of the trial patients had been given prior DNA-damaging chemotherapy. The samples were obtained from melanoma patients enrolled in CheckMate 064, an open-label, randomized phase II trial testing sequential checkpoint blockade. Genomic DNA from formalin-fixed paraffin-embedded (FFPE) tissue samples was used for tumor TCR sequencing. Results the study describes overall, beyond this receptor: Small sample sizes and reduced statistical power limited the within-arm analyses of tumor T-cell fraction. The response-prediction model combining TCR metrics and mutation burden needs validation in larger, independent patient cohorts. In the nivolumab-first arm (arm A), an association was found between pretreatment tumor TIL clonality and response (P = .04). Tumor T-cell fraction and clonality were correlated with PD-L1 staining and CD8+ T-cell counts, but not with mutational load. Patients whose tumor T-cell fraction and clonality increased by week 13 were about 30 times more likely to achieve clinical benefit.

To note about this clone: There is no known antigen for this receptor. The sample holds no much larger clone one base away, and base qualities are not on file.

Trimming leaves V shorter by 1 base and J shorter by 6 bases, with the junction holding 7 bases beyond the gene matches. CDR1 and CDR2 (SGHNT, YENEEA) derive from the germline V gene. The CDR3 goes from the cysteine to the phenylalanine over 15 residues. The sequence is cut down to CDR3 DNA, 45 bases in frame from base 1. The immunoSEQ Assay was used to immunosequence TCRbeta CDR3 regions from genomic DNA. Prior to high-throughput sequencing, genomic DNA was amplified by bias-controlled multiplex PCR. Per the authors' processing: To quantify the absolute abundance of each unique TCRbeta CDR3 region, the sequences were collapsed and filtered. Clonality, defined as 1 minus Pielou's evenness, was calculated using productive rearrangements only. Tumor T-cell fraction was calculated by normalizing TCRbeta template counts to the amount of usable DNA, which was estimated from several housekeeping genes. A previously published method was used to identify clones whose frequencies were significantly greater in on-treatment samples than in baseline samples. TCRdb holds this immuneACCESS table with in-frame rearrangements only. Some clones are missing; in checked studies, unresolved V genes explain under half, and the rest has no known cause. The V and J calls and clone size are taken from that table; D and trimming were inferred from the DNA. The sample data list some 7,000 clones, and 25% to 35% of these were observed just once. Together, the top ten hold more than 20% of the sample.

The sequence derives from a human donor with melanoma. The sequencing used tumor tissue (inferred from file names), collected from a patient given nivolumab and ipilimumab in sequence. This sequence uses TRBV11-3 and TRBJ2-7, and 9 bases in between align with TRBD2. The CDR3 region has the sequence CASSLGLAGEREQYF. Here is the DNA: TGTGCCAGCAGCTTAGGGTTAGCGGGAGAACGCGAGCAGTACTTC.